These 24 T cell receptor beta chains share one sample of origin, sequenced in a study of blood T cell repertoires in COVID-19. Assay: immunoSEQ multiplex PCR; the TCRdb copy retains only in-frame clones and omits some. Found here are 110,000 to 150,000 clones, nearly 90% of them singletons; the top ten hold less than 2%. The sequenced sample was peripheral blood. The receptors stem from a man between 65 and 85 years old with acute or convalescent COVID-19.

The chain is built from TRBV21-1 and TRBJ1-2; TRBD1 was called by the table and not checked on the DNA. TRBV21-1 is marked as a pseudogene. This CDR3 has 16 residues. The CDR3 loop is CASSKAQGAPGYGYTF. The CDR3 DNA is TGTGCCAGCAGCAAAGCCCAGGGGGCGCCGGGCTATGGCTACACCTTC.

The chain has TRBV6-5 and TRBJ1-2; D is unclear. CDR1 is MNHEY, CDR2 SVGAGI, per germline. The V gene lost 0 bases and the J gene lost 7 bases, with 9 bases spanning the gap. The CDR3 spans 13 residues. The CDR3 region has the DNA TGTGCCAGCAGTTACTCGAACGAACTTGGCTACACCTTC. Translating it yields CASSYSNELGYTF.

DNA of the CDR3: TGTGCCAGCAGTCCCTGGGCTAGCGGGAACACCGGGGAGCTGTTTTTT. Protein: CASSPWASGNTGELFF. The chain joins TRBV27 to TRBJ2-2; 7 bases align to TRBD2. V gave up 5 bases and J gave up 1 base; unmatched junction bases: 7. Germline V lookup: CDR1 MNHEY, CDR2 SMNVEV (reference sequence). The CDR3 loop spans 16 amino acids.

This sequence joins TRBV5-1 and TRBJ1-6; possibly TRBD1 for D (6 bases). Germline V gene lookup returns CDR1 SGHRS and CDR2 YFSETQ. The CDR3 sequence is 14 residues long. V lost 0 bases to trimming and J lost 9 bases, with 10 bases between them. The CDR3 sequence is CASSLDRDGSPLHF. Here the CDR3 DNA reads TGCGCCAGCAGCTTGGACAGGGATGGTTCACCCCTCCACTTT.

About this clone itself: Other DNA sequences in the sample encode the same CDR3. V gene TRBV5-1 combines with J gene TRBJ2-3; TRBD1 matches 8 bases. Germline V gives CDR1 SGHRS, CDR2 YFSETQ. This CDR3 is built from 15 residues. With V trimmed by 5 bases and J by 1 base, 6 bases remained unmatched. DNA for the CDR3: TGCGCCAGCAGTCCCGGGACAGGCGGCACAGATACGCAGTATTTT. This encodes CASSPGTGGTDTQYF. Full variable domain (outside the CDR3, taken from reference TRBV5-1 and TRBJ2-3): KAGVTQTPRYLIKTRGQQVTLSCSPISGHRSVSWYQQTPGQGLQFLFEYFSETQRNKGNFPGRFSGRQFSNSRSEMNVSTLELGDSALYLCASSPGTGGTDTQYFGPGTRLTVL.

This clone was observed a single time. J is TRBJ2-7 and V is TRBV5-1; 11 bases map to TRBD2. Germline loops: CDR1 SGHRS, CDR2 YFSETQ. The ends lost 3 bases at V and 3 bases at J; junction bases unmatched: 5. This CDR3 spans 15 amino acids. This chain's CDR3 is CASSWGLAAVYEQYF. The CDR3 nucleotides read TGCGCCAGCAGCTGGGGACTAGCGGCTGTCTACGAGCAGTACTTC. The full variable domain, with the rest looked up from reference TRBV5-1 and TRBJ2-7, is KAGVTQTPRYLIKTRGQQVTLSCSPISGHRSVSWYQQTPGQGLQFLFEYFSETQRNKGNFPGRFSGRQFSNSRSEMNVSTLELGDSALYLCASSWGLAAVYEQYFGPGTRLTVT.

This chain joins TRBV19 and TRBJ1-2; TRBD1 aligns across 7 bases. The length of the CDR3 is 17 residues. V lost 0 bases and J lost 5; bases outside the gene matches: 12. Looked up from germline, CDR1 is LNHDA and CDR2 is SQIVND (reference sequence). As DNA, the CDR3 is TGTGCCAGTAGTATAGACTCCGGGACAGCCCCCCGGTATGGCTACACCTTC. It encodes CASSIDSGTAPRYGYTF.

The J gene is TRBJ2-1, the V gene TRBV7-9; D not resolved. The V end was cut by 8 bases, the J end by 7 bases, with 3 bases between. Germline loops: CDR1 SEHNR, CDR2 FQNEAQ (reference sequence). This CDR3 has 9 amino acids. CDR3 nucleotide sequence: TGTGCCAGCCAAAATGAGCAGTTCTTC. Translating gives CASQNEQFF.

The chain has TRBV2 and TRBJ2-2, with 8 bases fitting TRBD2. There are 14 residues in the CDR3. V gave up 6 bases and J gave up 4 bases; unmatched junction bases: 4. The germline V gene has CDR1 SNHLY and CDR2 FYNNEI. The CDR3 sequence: CASRGTSGTGELFF. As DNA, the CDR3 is TGTGCCAGCAGAGGGACTAGTGGCACCGGGGAGCTGTTTTTT.

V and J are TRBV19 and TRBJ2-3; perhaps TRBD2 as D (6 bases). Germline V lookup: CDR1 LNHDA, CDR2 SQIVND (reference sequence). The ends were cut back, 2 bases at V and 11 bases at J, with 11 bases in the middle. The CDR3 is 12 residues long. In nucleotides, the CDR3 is TGTGCCAGTAGTATATATAGCGGCTTGCAGTATTTT. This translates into CASSIYSGLQYF.

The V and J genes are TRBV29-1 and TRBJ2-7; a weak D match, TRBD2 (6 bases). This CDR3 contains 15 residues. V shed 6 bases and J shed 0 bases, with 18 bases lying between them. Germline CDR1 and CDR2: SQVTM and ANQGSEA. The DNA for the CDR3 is TGCAGCGTCAAACCGCAGGAGGGGAGCTCCTACGAGCAGTACTTC. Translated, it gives CSVKPQEGSSYEQYF.

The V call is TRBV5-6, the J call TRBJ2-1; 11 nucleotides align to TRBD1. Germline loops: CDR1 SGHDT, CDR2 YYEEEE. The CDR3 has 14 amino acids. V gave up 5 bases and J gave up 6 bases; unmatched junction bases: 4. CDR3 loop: CASSRTGGLNEQFF. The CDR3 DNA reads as TGTGCCAGCAGTCGGACAGGGGGCCTCAATGAGCAGTTCTTC.

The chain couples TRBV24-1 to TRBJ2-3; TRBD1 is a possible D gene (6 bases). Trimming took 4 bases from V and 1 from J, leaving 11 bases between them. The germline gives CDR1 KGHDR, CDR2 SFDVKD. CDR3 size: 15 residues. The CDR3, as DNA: TGTGCCACCAGTGACCCTCGACAGGGCACAGATACGCAGTATTTT. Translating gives CATSDPRQGTDTQYF.

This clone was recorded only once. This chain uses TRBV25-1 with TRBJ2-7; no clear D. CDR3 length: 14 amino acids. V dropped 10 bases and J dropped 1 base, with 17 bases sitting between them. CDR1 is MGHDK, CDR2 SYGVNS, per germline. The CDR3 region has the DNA TGTGCCACCTCCTCCCAGCGCCGGTCCTACGAGCAGTACTTC. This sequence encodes CATSSQRRSYEQYF.

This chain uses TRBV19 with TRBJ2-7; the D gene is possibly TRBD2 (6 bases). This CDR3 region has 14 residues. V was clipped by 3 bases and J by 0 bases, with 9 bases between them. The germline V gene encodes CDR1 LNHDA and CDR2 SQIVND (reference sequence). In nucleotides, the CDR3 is TGTGCCAGTAGTATCGCGGGGAACTCCTACGAGCAGTACTTC. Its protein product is CASSIAGNSYEQYF.

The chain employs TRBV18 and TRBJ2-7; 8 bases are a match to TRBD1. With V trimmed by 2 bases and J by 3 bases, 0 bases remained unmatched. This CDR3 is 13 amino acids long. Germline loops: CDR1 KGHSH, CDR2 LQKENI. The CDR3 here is CASSPTGGYEQYF. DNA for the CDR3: TGTGCCAGCTCACCAACAGGGGGCTACGAGCAGTACTTC.

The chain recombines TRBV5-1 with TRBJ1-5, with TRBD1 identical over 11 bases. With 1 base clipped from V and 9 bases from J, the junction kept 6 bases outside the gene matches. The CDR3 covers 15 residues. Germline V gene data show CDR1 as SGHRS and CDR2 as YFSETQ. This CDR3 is CASSLLPGQGGPQHF. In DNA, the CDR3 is TGCGCCAGCAGCTTGTTACCGGGACAGGGGGGGCCCCAGCATTTT.

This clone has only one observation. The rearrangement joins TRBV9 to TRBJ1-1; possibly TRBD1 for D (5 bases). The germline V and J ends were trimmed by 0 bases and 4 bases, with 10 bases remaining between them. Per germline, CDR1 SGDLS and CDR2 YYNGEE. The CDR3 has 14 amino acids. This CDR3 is CASSVAPGGTEAFF. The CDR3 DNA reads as TGTGCCAGCAGCGTAGCTCCCGGGGGCACTGAAGCTTTCTTT.

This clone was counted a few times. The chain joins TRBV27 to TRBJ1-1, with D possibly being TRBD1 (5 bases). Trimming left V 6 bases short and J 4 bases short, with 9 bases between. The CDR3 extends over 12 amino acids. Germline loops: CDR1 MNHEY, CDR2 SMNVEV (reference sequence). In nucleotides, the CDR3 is TGTGCCAGCAGGACAGTGCCCACTGAAGCTTTCTTT. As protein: CASRTVPTEAFF.

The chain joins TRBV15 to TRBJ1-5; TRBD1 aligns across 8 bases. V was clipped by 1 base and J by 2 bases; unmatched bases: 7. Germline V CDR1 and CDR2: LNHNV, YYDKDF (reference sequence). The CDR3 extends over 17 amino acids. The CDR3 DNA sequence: TGTGCCACCAGCAGAGGACAGGGGAATAGTGGCAATCAGCCCCAGCATTTT. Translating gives CATSRGQGNSGNQPQHF.

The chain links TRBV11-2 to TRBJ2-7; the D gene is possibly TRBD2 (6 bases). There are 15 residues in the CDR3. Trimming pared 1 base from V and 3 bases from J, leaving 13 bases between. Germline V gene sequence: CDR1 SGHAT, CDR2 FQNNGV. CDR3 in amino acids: CASSLVGSGRYEQYF. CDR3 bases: TGTGCCAGCAGCTTAGTGGGTAGCGGCCGCTACGAGCAGTACTTC.

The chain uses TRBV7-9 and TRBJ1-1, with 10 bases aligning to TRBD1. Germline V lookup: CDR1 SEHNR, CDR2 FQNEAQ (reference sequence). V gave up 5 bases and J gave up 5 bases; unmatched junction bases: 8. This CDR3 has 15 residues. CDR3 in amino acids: CASSDTRTGGTEAFF. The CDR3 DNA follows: TGTGCCAGCAGCGATACGAGGACAGGGGGAACTGAAGCTTTCTTT.

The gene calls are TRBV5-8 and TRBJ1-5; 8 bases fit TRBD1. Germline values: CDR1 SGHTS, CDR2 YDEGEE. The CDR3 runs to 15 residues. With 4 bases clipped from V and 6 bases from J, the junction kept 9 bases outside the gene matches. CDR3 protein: CASSKGRGRIQPQHF. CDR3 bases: TGTGCCAGCAGCAAGGGCAGGGGGCGAATTCAGCCCCAGCATTTT.

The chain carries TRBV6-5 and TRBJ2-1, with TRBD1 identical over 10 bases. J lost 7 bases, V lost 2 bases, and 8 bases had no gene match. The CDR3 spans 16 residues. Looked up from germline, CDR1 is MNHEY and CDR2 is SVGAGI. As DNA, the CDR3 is TGTGCCAGCAGTTACGTGGTTGGGACAGGGGTGAATGAGCAGTTCTTC. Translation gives CASSYVVGTGVNEQFF.